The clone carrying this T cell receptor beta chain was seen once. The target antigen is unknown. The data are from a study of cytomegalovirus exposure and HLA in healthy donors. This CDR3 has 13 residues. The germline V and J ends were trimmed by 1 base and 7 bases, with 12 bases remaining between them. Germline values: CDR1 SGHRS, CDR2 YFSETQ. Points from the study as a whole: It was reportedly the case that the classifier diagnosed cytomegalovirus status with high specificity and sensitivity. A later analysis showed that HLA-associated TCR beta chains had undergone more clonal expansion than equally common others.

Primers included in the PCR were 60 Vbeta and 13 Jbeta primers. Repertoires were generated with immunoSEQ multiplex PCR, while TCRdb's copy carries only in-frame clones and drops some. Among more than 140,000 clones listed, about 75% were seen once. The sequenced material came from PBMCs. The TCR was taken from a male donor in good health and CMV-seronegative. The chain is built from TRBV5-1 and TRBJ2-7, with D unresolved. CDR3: CASSLTRVQEQYF. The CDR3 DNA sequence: TGCGCCAGCAGCTTGACCCGTGTTCAGGAGCAGTACTTC. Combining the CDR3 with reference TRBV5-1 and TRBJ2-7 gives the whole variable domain KAGVTQTPRYLIKTRGQQVTLSCSPISGHRSVSWYQQTPGQGLQFLFEYFSETQRNKGNFPGRFSGRQFSNSRSEMNVSTLELGDSALYLCASSLTRVQEQYFGPGTRLTVT.